This TCR beta chain originates from a study of blood T cells in healthy people across ages. A sample-barcoded 5' primer and a J-beta primer mix were used in a second PCR of about 6 to 12 cycles. In TCRdb, the 5' RACE reads were re-called with MiXCR into one record per CDR3 protein. The sample contains around 870,000 distinct CDR3 sequences, 29% of which appear only once. This CDR3 spans 14 amino acids. From germline, CDR1 is SGHNT and CDR2 YENEEA. V lost 4 bases and J lost 1, with 10 bases in between. The clonotype comes from a woman of 80 years or more in good health. The rearrangement links TRBV11-3 to TRBJ1-2; no reliable D call. The specimen sequenced was blood. CDR3 loop: CASSWSGDNYGYTF. The CDR3 DNA reads TGTGCCAGCAGCTGGTCAGGAGATAACTATGGCTACACCTTC.